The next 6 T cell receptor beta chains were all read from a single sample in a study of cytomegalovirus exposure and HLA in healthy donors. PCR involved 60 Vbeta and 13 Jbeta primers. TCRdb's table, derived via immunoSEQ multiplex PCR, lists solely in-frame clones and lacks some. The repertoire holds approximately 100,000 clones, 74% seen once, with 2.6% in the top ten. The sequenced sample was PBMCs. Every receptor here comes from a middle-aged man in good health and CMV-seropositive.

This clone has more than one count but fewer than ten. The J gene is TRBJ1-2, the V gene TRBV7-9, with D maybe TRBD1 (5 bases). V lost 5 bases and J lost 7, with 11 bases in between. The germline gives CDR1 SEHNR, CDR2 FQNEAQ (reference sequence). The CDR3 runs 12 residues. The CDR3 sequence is CASSPPQGGYTF. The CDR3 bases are TGTGCCAGCAGCCCCCCCCAGGGTGGCTACACCTTC.

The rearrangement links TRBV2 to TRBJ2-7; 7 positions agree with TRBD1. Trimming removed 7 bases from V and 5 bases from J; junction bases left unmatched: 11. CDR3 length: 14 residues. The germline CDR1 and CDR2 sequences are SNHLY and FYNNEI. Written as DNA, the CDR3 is TGTGCCAGCACCCCTCGAGACAGGGTAAACGAGCAGTACTTC. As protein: CASTPRDRVNEQYF.

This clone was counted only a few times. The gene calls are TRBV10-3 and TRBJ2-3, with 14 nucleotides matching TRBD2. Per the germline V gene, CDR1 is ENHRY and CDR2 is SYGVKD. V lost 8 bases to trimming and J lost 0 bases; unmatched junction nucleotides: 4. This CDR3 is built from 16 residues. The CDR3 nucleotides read TGTGCCATCCGGGGACTAGCGGGAGAGAGCACAGATACGCAGTATTTT. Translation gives CAIRGLAGESTDTQYF.

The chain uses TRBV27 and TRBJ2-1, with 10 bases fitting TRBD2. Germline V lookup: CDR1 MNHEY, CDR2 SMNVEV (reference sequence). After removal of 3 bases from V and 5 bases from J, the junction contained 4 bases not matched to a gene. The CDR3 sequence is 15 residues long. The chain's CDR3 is CASSFRTSGNNEQFF. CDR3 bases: TGTGCCAGCAGTTTCCGGACTAGCGGAAACAATGAGCAGTTCTTC.

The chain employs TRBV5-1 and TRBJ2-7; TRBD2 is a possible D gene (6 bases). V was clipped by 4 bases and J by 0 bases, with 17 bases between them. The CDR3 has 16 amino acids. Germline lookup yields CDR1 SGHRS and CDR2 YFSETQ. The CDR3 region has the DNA TGCGCCAGCAGCACGGGAGCCAGGATGGTCTCCTACGAGCAGTACTTC. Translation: CASSTGARMVSYEQYF.

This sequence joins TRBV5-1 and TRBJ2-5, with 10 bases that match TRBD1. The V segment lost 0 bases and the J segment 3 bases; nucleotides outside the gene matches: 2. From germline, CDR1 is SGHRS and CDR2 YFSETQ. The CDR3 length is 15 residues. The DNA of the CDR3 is TGCGCCAGCAGCTTGGGGGGGACAGGGGAAGAGACCCAGTACTTC. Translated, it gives CASSLGGTGEETQYF.